This TCR beta chain came from a study of T cells in Graves' hyperthyroidism and ophthalmopathy. The CDR3 is 14 residues long. The germline CDR1 and CDR2 sequences are SNHLY and FYNNEI. V dropped 5 bases and J dropped 5; count of bases not matched to a gene: 3. This clonotype was seen repeatedly, ten times or more. TCR beta CDR3 regions were amplified from RNA transcripts. TCR CDR3 regions were first amplified by RT-PCR with HTBI primers. One entry per CDR3 protein results from TCRdb running MiXCR on the multiplex PCR reads. The sample has about 600,000 distinct CDR3 sequences; roughly a sixth are singletons.

Sequenced sample: blood. The clonotype originates from a middle-aged woman with Graves' ophthalmopathy. This sequence joins TRBV2 and TRBJ1-4, with 9 bases that match TRBD1. The CDR3 sequence is CASSTGTGNEKLFF. The CDR3 DNA is TGTGCCAGCAGTACCGGGACAGGGAATGAAAAACTGTTTTTT.